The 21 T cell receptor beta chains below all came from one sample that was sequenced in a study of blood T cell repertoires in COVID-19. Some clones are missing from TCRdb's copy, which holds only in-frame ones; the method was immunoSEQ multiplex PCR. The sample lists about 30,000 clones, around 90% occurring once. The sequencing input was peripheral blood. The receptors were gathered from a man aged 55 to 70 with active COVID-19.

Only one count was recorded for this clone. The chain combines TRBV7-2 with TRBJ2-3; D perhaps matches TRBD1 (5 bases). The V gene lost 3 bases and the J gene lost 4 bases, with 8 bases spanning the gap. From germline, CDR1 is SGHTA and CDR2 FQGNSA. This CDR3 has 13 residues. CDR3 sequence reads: CASSFQGADTQYF. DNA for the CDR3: TGTGCCAGCAGCTTCCAGGGTGCAGATACGCAGTATTTT.

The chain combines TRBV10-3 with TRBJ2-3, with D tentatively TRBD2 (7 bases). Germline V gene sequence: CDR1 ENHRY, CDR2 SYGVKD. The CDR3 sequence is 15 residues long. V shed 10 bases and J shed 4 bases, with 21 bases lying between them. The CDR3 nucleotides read TGTGCCACCGAGGGAGGGGGGGCCCCTTCAGATACGCAGTATTTT. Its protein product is CATEGGGAPSDTQYF.

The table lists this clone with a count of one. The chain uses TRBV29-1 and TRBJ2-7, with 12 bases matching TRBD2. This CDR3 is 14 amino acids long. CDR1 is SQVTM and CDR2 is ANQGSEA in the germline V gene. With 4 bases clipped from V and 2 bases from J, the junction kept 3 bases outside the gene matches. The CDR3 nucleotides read TGCAGCGTTGGCAGGACTAGCGGGACCTACGAGCAGTACTTC. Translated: CSVGRTSGTYEQYF.

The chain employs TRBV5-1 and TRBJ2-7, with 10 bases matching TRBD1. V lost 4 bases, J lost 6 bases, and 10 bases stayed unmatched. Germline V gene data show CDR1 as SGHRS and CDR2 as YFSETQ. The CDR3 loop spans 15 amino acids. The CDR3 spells CASSPWGQGTGEQYF. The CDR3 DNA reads TGCGCCAGCAGCCCCTGGGGACAGGGGACGGGCGAGCAGTACTTC.

This CDR3 is CASSRGGAGRYEQYF. CDR3 nucleotide sequence: TGTGCCAGCAGTCGGGGCGGGGCTGGTAGGTACGAGCAGTACTTC. The rearrangement links TRBV28 to TRBJ2-7; D is possibly TRBD2 (6 bases). Trimming cost V 5 bases and J 4 bases, with 18 bases left between them. Looked up from germline, CDR1 is MDHEN and CDR2 is SYDVKM. The CDR3 sequence is 15 residues long. The variable domain in full, completed from reference TRBV28 and TRBJ2-7, reads DVKVTQSSRYLVKRTGEKVFLECVQDMDHENMFWYRQDPGLGLRLIYFSYDVKMKEKGDIPEGYSVSREKKERFSLILESASTNQTSMYLCASSRGGAGRYEQYFGPGTRLTVT.

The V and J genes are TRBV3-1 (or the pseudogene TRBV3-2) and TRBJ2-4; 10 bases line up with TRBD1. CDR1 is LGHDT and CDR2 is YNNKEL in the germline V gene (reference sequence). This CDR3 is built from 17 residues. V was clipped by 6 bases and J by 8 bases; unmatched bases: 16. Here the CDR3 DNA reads TGTGCCAGCAGGCGTACGGGACAGGGGTATGGCTTGGACATTCAGTACTTC. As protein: CASRRTGQGYGLDIQYF.

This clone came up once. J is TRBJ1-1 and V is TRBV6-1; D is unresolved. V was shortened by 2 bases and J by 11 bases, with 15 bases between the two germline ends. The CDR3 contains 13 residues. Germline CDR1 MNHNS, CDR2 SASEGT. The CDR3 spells CASSESSGIAAFF. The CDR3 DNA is TGTGCCAGCAGTGAATCTTCGGGGATCGCGGCTTTCTTT.

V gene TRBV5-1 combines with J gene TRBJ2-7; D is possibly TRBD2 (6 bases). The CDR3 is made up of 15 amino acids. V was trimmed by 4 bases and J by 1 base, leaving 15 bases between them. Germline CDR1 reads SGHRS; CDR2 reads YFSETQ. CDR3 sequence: CASSLTGDSSYEQYF. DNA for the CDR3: TGCGCCAGCAGCCTAACGGGGGACTCTTCCTACGAGCAGTACTTC.

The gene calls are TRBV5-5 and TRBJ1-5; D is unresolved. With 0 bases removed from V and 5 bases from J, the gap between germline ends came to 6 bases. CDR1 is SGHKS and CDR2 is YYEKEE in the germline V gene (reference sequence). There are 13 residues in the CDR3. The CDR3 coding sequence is TGTGCCAGCAGCTTGGTGAGGGATCAGCCCCAGCATTTT. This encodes CASSLVRDQPQHF.

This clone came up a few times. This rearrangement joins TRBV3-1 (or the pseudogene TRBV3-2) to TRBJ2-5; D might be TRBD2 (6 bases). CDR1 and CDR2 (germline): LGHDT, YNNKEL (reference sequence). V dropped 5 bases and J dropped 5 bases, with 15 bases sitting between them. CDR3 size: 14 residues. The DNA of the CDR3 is TGTGCCAGCAGCATTTCCGGGGGAAGGGAGACCCAGTACTTC. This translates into CASSISGGRETQYF.

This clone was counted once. The CDR3 coding sequence is TGTGCCAGCAGTGAGTCAGGGTCGGCTGAAGCTTTCTTT. Amino acids: CASSESGSAEAFF. J is TRBJ1-1 and V is TRBV6-4; the D gene is possibly TRBD1 (5 bases). Trimming cost V 3 bases and J 6 bases, with 11 bases left between them. The CDR3 length is 13 residues. Germline V CDR1 and CDR2: MRHNA, SNTAGT.

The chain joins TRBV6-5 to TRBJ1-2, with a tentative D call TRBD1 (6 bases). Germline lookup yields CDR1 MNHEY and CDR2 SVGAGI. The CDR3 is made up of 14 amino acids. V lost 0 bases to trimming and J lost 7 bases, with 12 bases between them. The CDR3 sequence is CASSYSRGFSGYTF. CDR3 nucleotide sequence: TGTGCCAGCAGTTACTCGAGGGGGTTCTCTGGCTACACCTTC.

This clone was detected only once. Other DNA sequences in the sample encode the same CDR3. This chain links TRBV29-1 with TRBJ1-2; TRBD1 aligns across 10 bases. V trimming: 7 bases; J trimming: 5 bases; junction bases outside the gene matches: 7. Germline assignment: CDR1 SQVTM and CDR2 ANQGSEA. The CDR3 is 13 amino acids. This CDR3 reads CSARQGASYGYTF. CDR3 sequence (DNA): TGCAGCGCAAGACAGGGGGCTAGTTATGGCTACACCTTC.

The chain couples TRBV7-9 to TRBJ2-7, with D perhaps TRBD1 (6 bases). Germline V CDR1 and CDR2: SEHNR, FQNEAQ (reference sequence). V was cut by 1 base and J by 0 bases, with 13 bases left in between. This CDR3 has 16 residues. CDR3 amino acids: CASSLVQGPSSYEQYF. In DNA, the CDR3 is TGTGCCAGCAGCTTAGTTCAGGGGCCCAGCTCCTACGAGCAGTACTTC.

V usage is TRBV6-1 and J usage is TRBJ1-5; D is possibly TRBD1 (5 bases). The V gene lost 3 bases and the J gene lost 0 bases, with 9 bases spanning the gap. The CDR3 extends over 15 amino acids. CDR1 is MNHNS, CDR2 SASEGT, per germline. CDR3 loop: CASSERGVSNQPQHF. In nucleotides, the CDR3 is TGTGCCAGCAGTGAGCGGGGGGTTAGCAATCAGCCCCAGCATTTT.

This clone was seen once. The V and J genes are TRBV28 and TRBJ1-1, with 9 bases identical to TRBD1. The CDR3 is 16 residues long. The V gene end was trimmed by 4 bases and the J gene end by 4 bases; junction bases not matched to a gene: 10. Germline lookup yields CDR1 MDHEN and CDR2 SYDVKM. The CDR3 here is CASSSRPGQGSTEAFF. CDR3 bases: TGTGCCAGCAGTTCGCGTCCGGGACAGGGATCCACTGAAGCTTTCTTT.

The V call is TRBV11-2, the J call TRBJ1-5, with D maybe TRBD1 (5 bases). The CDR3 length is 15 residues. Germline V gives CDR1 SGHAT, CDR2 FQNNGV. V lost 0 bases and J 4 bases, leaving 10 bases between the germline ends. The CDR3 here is CASSLDVAGNQPQHF. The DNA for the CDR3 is TGTGCCAGCAGCTTAGATGTGGCAGGGAATCAGCCCCAGCATTTT.

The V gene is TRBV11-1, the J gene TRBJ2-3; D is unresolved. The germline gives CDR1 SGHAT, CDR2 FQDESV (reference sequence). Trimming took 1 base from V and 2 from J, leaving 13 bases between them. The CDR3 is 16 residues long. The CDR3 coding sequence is TGTGCCAGCAGCTTAGAGTCTCGAGCAATCACAGATACGCAGTATTTT. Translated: CASSLESRAITDTQYF.

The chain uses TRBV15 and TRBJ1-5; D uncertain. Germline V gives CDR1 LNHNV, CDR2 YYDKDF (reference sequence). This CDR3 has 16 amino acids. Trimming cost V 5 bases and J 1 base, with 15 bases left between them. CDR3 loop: CATSSRGGLSNQPQHF. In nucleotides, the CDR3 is TGTGCCACCAGCTCCCGAGGCGGGTTGAGCAATCAGCCCCAGCATTTT.

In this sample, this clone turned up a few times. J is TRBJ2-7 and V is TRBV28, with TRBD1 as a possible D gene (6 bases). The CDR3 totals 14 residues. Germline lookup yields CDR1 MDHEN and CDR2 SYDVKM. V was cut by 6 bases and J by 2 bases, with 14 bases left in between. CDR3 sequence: CASREIRGTYEQYF. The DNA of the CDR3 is TGTGCCAGCAGGGAAATTAGGGGGACCTACGAGCAGTACTTC.

Here the CDR3 DNA reads TGCGCCAGCAGCTTGCCGGGGACAGGGAAGGACGAGCAGTACTTC. Its translation is CASSLPGTGKDEQYF. The chain is built from TRBV5-1 and TRBJ2-7; 9 positions match TRBD1. Trimming removed 1 base from V and 5 bases from J; junction bases left unmatched: 7. This CDR3 has 15 residues. The germline CDR1 and CDR2 sequences are SGHRS and YFSETQ.